What follows are 20 T cell receptor beta chains derived from one specimen sequenced in a study of CD8+CD57+ T cells in acquired aplastic anemia. Genomic DNA acted as the template from which TCR beta VDJ combination and CDR3 sequence profiling were carried out. TCRdb redid the calling of the reads with MiXCR, one entry per CDR3 protein. The sample yields under 250,000 distinct CDR3 sequences, roughly 35% seen once. Sample: sorted CD4+, CD8+, or CD8+CD57+ T cells (not recorded which) from PBMCs. Source of these receptors: a human donor in good health, serving as a control.

V usage is TRBV24-1 and J usage is TRBJ2-1; D gene unclear. The CDR3 totals 11 residues. V lost 6 bases, J lost 9 bases, and 8 bases lay in between. CDR1 and CDR2 from the germline V gene are KGHDR and SFDVKD. CDR3 in DNA: TGTGCCACCAGTAGTCTGCGTGAGCAGTTCTTC. Its translation: CATSSLREQFF.

The J gene is TRBJ1-2, the V gene TRBV29-1; D is unclear. The CDR3 runs to 12 residues. V was shortened by 7 bases and J by 0 bases, with 9 bases between the two germline ends. The germline CDR1 and CDR2 sequences are SQVTM and ANQGSEA. The CDR3 here is CSAVRANYGYTF. CDR3 nucleotides: TGCAGCGCGGTGCGTGCTAACTATGGCTACACCTTC.

This clonotype occurred many times. The chain uses TRBV20-1 and TRBJ2-3, with TRBD2 identical over 8 bases. CDR1 is DFQATT and CDR2 is SNEGSKA in the germline V gene (reference sequence). The CDR3 is 16 amino acids. J lost 0 bases, V lost 4 bases, and 9 bases had no gene match. This chain's CDR3 is CSAIRPRGGSTDTQYF. DNA for the CDR3: TGCAGTGCTATCCGCCCCCGGGGGGGGAGCACAGATACGCAGTATTTT.

This clonotype is a singleton in its sample. The chain couples TRBV2 to TRBJ2-7, with 11 bases matching TRBD1. Per the germline V gene, CDR1 is SNHLY and CDR2 is FYNNEI. This CDR3 is built from 14 residues. The V gene end was trimmed by 4 bases and the J gene end by 2 bases; junction bases not matched to a gene: 1. The CDR3 spells CASSGTGGPYEQYF. CDR3 sequence (DNA): TGTGCCAGCAGTGGGACAGGGGGCCCCTACGAGCAGTACTTC. The full variable domain, completed using reference TRBV2 and TRBJ2-7, is EPEVTQTPSHQVTQMGQEVILRCVPISNHLYFYWYRQILGQKVEFLVSFYNNEISEKSEIFDDQFSVERPDGSNFTLKIRSTKLEDSAMYFCASSGTGGPYEQYFGPGTRLTVT.

V and J are TRBV10-3 and TRBJ1-3; 7 positions match TRBD1. Germline CDR1 is ENHRY and CDR2 is SYGVKD. The CDR3 runs to 17 residues. V gave up 3 bases and J gave up 5 bases; unmatched junction bases: 13. CDR3 in amino acids: CAISEPGQFQDRNTIYF. CDR3 nucleotides: TGTGCCATCAGTGAACCGGGACAGTTCCAGGACCGAAACACCATATATTTT.

Concerning this clonotype: A much larger clone lies one base from this, so it may be a read error. This rearrangement joins TRBV6-4 to TRBJ2-3, with D perhaps TRBD2 (6 bases). The CDR3 loop spans 13 amino acids. The V gene lost 9 bases and the J gene lost 4 bases, with 14 bases spanning the gap. Germline assignment: CDR1 MRHNA and CDR2 SNTAGT. CDR3: CARLGLTSDTQYF. For the CDR3, the DNA is TGTGCCAGGCTTGGACTAACGTCAGATACGCAGTATTTT.

This chain joins TRBV5-5 and TRBJ2-2; the D gene is possibly TRBD1 (6 bases). The CDR3 spans 15 residues. Germline CDR1 reads SGHKS; CDR2 reads YYEKEE (reference sequence). V shed 1 base and J shed 6 bases, with 13 bases lying between them. CDR3 DNA: TGTGCCAGCAGCTTGCACAGGGTCGGGGCCGGGGAGCTGTTTTTT. Its translation: CASSLHRVGAGELFF.

This clonotype occurred many times. This CDR3 reads CASSQLGQGFSEQYF. CDR3 nucleotide sequence: TGCGCCAGCAGCCAACTAGGACAGGGGTTCTCCGAGCAGTACTTC. This chain connects TRBV4-3 to TRBJ2-7; 9 bases are shared with TRBD1. CDR3 length equals 15 residues. V dropped 2 bases and J dropped 6; count of bases not matched to a gene: 8. CDR1 and CDR2 from the germline V gene are LGHNA and YSLEER.

This sequence joins TRBV2 and TRBJ2-3, with 9 positions matching TRBD1. Germline V gives CDR1 SNHLY, CDR2 FYNNEI. This CDR3 is 11 amino acids long. Losses at the gene ends were 10 bases for V and 9 bases for J; bases not matched to a gene: 5. The CDR3 region has the DNA TGTGCCACCGACAGGGGGGTGACGCAGTATTTT. It specifies CATDRGVTQYF.

This clonotype was counted many times. The chain links TRBV7-9 to TRBJ2-1; TRBD2 agrees at 8 bases. In germline, CDR1 is SEHNR, CDR2 FQNEAQ (reference sequence). The V and J ends lost 4 bases and 9 bases, in that order; junction bases with no gene match: 8. The CDR3 is made up of 14 amino acids. The CDR3 sequence: CASSSRNSGAEQFF. CDR3 sequence (DNA): TGTGCCAGCAGCTCCCGTAATAGCGGGGCTGAGCAGTTCTTC.

This clonotype was counted between two and nine times. The J gene is TRBJ2-4, the V gene TRBV4-2; the match to TRBD1 covers 7 bases. CDR3 length: 15 amino acids. V shed 5 bases, J shed 2 bases, and the junction held 6 bases outside the gene matches. CDR1 and CDR2 (germline): LGHNA, YNFKEQ. This chain's CDR3 is CASSVRQGPKNIQYF. The CDR3 coding sequence is TGTGCCAGCAGCGTAAGACAGGGTCCCAAAAACATTCAGTACTTC.

Concerning this clonotype itself: With a much larger clone just one base away, this may be a read error. This chain joins TRBV9 and TRBJ1-1; D is possibly TRBD1 (5 bases). The CDR3 consists of 15 residues. Germline-derived CDR1 and CDR2 are SGDLS and YYNGEE. The V end lost 7 bases, the J end lost 1 base, and 17 bases lay between the germline ends. The CDR3 region is CASGPRDRPNTEAFF. In nucleotides, the CDR3 is TGTGCCAGCGGCCCCCGGGACCGGCCGAACACTGAAGCTTTCTTT.

The chain uses TRBV7-2 and TRBJ1-2, with a possible D match to TRBD1 (6 bases). The CDR3 is made up of 15 amino acids. Trimming stripped 5 bases from V and 8 bases from J, with 21 bases between. Per the germline V gene, CDR1 is SGHTA and CDR2 is FQGNSA. CDR3 protein: CASSPNRDNGRGYTF. CDR3 nucleotide sequence: TGTGCCAGCAGCCCGAACCGGGACAACGGGCGGGGCTACACCTTC.

Only a few counts were recorded for this clonotype. A single base separates this from a much larger clone, so it may be a read error. V gene TRBV2 combines with J gene TRBJ1-2, with 7 nucleotides matching TRBD1. The germline V gene has CDR1 SNHLY and CDR2 FYNNEI. The CDR3 covers 15 residues. V was clipped by 6 bases and J by 0 bases; unmatched bases: 7. The CDR3 sequence: CASRLDQGANYGYTF. CDR3 coding DNA: TGTGCCAGCAGATTAGACCAGGGGGCTAACTATGGCTACACCTTC.

This clonotype was counted at least ten times. This chain links TRBV5-1 with TRBJ2-5; 8 nucleotides match TRBD1. V shed 7 bases and J 7 bases; nucleotides not matched to a gene: 12. CDR1 is SGHRS and CDR2 is YFSETQ in the germline V gene. The CDR3 is 14 amino acids. The CDR3 reads CASEPTTQGGTQYF. Here the CDR3 DNA reads TGCGCCAGCGAACCGACGACACAGGGGGGGACCCAGTACTTC.

This clonotype was picked up many times. The genes are TRBV20-1 and TRBJ1-1, with 9 positions matching TRBD1. J lost 4 bases, V lost 1 base, and 4 bases had no gene match. This CDR3 contains 14 residues. The V gene's germline CDR1 is DFQATT and CDR2 SNEGSKA (reference sequence). CDR3 amino acids: CSARADRGGTEAFF. The CDR3 nucleotides read TGCAGTGCTAGAGCGGACAGGGGCGGCACTGAAGCTTTCTTT.

This chain joins TRBV5-1 and TRBJ2-1; 11 positions match TRBD2. CDR1 and CDR2 from the germline V gene are SGHRS and YFSETQ. This CDR3 spans 16 amino acids. The V gene end was trimmed by 4 bases and the J gene end by 8 bases; junction bases not matched to a gene: 11. In DNA, the CDR3 is TGCGCCAGCAGCACTGGGGAACTAGCGGGAGTCCATGAGCAGTTCTTC. Encoded protein: CASSTGELAGVHEQFF.

This clonotype has at least ten counts. V and J are TRBV20-1 and TRBJ1-4, with 9 nucleotides matching TRBD1. CDR3 length: 13 residues. The germline gives CDR1 DFQATT, CDR2 SNEGSKA (reference sequence). The ends lost 5 bases at V and 8 bases at J; junction bases unmatched: 6. The DNA of the CDR3 is TGCAGTGCTTGGACAGGGGTAGGAGAAAAACTGTTTTTT. Residues: CSAWTGVGEKLFF.

In the case of this clonotype: This sequence may be a read error, since a much larger clone differs from it by one base. V is TRBV25-1 and J is TRBJ1-2; D is possibly TRBD1 (5 bases). The germline gives CDR1 MGHDK, CDR2 SYGVNS. There are 14 residues in the CDR3. CDR3 region: CASSSPQGNYGYAF. Here the CDR3 DNA reads TGTGCCAGCAGTTCCCCCCAGGGTAACTATGGCTACGCCTTC.

The genes are TRBV20-1 and TRBJ1-5; D not resolved. With 6 bases removed from V and 0 bases from J, the gap between germline ends came to 21 bases. The germline V gene encodes CDR1 DFQATT and CDR2 SNEGSKA (reference sequence). CDR3 length: 17 amino acids. CDR3 in amino acids: CSAKTRASALSNQPQHF. CDR3 coding DNA: TGCAGTGCAAAGACCCGGGCCTCCGCTCTTAGCAATCAGCCCCAGCATTTT.